The TCR beta chain described here comes from a study of blood T cell repertoires in COVID-19. Overall study context: Sources were T cells, B-cell-depleted T cells, or PBMCs; the material itself was cDNA or gDNA.

Trimming removed 0 bases at V and 7 bases at J, with 21 bases between. CDR1 is GTSNPN and CDR2 is SVGIG in the germline V gene (reference sequence). CDR3 size: 16 residues. As originally analysed: Amplified reference gene primers provided the basis for estimating nucleated cell counts. TCRdb keeps only in-frame clones here, not all; method: immunoSEQ multiplex PCR. V, J and clone size are those of that table, while D and trimming were read from the DNA. Of 200,000 to 250,000 clones in the sample, 80% to 90% are singletons; the top ten hold approximately 6.2%. This clonotype originated in a man in his sixties who had recovered from COVID-19. Sequencing used peripheral blood. The chain joins TRBV30 to TRBJ1-1; a weak D match, TRBD1 (5 bases). The CDR3 region is CAWSVLERGGENEAFF. The CDR3 nucleotides are TGTGCCTGGAGTGTACTGGAAAGGGGCGGTGAGAATGAAGCTTTCTTT.